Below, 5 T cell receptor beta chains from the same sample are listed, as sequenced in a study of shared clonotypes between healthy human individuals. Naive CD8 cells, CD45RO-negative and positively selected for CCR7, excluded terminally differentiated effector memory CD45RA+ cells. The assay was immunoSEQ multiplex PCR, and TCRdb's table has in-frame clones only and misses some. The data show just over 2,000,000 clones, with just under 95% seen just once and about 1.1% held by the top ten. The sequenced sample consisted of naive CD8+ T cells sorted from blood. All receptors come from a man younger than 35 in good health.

The CDR3 here is CASSLEQGAWDEQFF. CDR3 coding DNA: TGTGCCAGCAGCTTGGAGCAGGGGGCTTGGGATGAGCAGTTCTTC. This chain joins TRBV5-4 and TRBJ2-1; 8 bases map to TRBD1. The CDR3 contains 15 residues. In germline, CDR1 is SGHNT, CDR2 YYREEE (reference sequence). The ends lost 0 bases at V and 8 bases at J; junction bases unmatched: 7.

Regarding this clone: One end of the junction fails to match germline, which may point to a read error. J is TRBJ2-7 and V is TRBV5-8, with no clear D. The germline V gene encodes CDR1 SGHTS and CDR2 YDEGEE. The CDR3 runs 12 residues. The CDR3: CASSLVNYEQYF. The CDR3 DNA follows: TGTGCCAGCAGTTTGGTAAACTACGAGCAGTACTTC.

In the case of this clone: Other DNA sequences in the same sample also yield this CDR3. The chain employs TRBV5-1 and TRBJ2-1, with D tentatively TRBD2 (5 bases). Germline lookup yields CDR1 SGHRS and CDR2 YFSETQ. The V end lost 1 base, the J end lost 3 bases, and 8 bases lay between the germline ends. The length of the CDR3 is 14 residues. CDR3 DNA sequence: TGCGCCAGCAGCTTGTCCGGGGTCTACAATGAGCAGTTCTTC. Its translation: CASSLSGVYNEQFF.

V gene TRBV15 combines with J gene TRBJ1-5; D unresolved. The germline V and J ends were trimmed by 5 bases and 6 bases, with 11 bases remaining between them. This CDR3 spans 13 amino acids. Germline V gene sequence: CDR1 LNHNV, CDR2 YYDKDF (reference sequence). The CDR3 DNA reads TGTGCCACCAGCGGGCTGCAGAGTCAGCCCCAGCATTTT. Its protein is CATSGLQSQPQHF. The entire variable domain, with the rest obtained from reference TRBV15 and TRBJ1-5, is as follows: DAMVIQNPRYQVTQFGKPVTLSCSQTLNHNVMYWYQQKSSQAPKLLFHYYDKDFNNEADTPDNFQSRRPNTSFCFLDIRSPGLGDTAMYLCATSGLQSQPQHFGDGTRLSIL.

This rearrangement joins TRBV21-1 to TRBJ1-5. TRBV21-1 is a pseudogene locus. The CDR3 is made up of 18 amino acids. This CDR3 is CASSKLGGMGNSNQPQHF. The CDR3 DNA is TGTGCCAGCAGCAAATTAGGCGGGATGGGGAATAGCAATCAGCCCCAGCATTTT.